This passage covers 3 T cell receptor beta chains from one sample sequenced in a study of blood T cell repertoires in COVID-19. The method was immunoSEQ multiplex PCR; TCRdb's version includes in-frame clones alone and lacks a portion of them. The sample carries approximately 220,000 clones, around four fifths recorded once. The sample consisted of peripheral blood. The receptors come from a woman in her thirties or forties with active or convalescent COVID-19.

The chain has TRBV7-2 and TRBJ1-1, with TRBD1 matching 7 bases. This CDR3 region has 14 residues. The germline gives CDR1 SGHTA, CDR2 FQGNSA. V was pared by 3 bases and J by 4 bases, with 5 bases of the junction left unmatched. CDR3 coding DNA: TGTGCCAGCAGCTTTCAGGGGGGTGGCACTGAAGCTTTCTTT. This encodes CASSFQGGGTEAFF.

This chain links TRBV5-1 with TRBJ2-5; 9 bases map to TRBD2. In germline, CDR1 is SGHRS, CDR2 YFSETQ. The trim removed 6 bases at V and 2 bases at J, leaving 8 bases unmatched. This CDR3 contains 15 residues. This chain's CDR3 is CASTWGAGGQETQYF. DNA for the CDR3: TGCGCCAGCACGTGGGGAGCGGGGGGTCAAGAGACCCAGTACTTC.

This CDR3 is CAARDSYNEQFF. CDR3 sequence (DNA): TGTGCCGCGCGAGACTCCTACAATGAGCAGTTCTTC. This rearrangement joins TRBV6-5 to TRBJ2-1; D unresolved. Trimming left V 11 bases short and J 0 bases short, with 8 bases between. The V gene's germline CDR1 is MNHEY and CDR2 SVGAGI. This CDR3 has 12 residues.